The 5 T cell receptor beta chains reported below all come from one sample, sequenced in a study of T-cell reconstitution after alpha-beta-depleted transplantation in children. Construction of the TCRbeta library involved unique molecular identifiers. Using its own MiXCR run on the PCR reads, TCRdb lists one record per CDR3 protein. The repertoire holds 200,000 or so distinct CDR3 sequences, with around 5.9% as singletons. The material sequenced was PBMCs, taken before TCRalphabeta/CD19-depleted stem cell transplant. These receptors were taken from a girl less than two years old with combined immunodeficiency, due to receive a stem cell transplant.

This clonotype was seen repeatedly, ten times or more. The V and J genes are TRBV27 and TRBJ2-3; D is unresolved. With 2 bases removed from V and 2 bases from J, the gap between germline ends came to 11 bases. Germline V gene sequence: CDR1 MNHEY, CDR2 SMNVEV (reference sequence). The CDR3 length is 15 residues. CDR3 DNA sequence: TGTGCCAGCAGTTTAGGTATTACGGCCACAGATACGCAGTATTTT. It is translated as CASSLGITATDTQYF.

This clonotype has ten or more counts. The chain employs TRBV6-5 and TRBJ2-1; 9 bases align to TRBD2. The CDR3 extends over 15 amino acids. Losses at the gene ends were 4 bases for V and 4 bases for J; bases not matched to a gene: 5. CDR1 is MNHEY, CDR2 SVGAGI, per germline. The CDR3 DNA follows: TGTGCCAGCAGTTCTCTAGCGGGGCCTTACAATGAGCAGTTCTTC. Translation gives CASSSLAGPYNEQFF.

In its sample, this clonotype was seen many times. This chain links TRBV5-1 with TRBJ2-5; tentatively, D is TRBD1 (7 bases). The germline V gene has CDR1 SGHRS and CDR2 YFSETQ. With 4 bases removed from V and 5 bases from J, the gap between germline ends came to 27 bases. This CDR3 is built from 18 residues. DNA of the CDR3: TGCGCCAGCAGCCAGGCGGGACAGCTAGCAGAGTTTTGGGAGACCCAGTACTTC. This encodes CASSQAGQLAEFWETQYF. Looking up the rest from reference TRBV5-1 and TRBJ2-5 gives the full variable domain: KAGVTQTPRYLIKTRGQQVTLSCSPISGHRSVSWYQQTPGQGLQFLFEYFSETQRNKGNFPGRFSGRQFSNSRSEMNVSTLELGDSALYLCASSQAGQLAEFWETQYFGPGTRLLVL.

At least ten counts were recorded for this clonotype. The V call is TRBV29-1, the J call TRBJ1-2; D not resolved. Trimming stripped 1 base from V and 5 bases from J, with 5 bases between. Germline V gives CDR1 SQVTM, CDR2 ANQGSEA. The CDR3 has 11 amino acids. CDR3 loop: CSVEGAYGYTF. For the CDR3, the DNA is TGCAGCGTTGAAGGAGCTTATGGCTACACCTTC.

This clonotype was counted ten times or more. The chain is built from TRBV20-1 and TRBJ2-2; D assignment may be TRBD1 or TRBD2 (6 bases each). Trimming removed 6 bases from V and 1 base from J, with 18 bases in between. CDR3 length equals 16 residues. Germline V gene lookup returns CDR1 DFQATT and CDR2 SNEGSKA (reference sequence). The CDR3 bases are TGCAGTGCGGAAACAAGGGGGGCCAAGAACACCGGGGAGCTGTTTTTT. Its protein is CSAETRGAKNTGELFF.